This T cell receptor (beta chain) was recorded in a study of T cell responses to AZD1222 COVID-19 vaccine. Data came from immunoSEQ multiplex PCR; TCRdb stores just in-frame clones and leaves some out. Of around 130,000 clones listed, 86% are singletons. With 5 bases removed from V and 4 bases from J, the gap between germline ends came to 8 bases. This CDR3 has 11 amino acids. Germline assignment: CDR1 GTSNPN and CDR2 SVGIG (reference sequence). The material was peripheral blood, obtained 28 days after the second AZD1222 dose. The V and J genes are TRBV30 and TRBJ1-1; D is undetermined. The receptor comes from an adult who received the AZD1222 COVID-19 vaccine. The CDR3 sequence: CAWGLGTEAFF. Here the CDR3 DNA reads TGTGCCTGGGGGCTGGGCACTGAAGCTTTCTTT. Based on the CDR3 plus reference TRBV30 and TRBJ1-1, the full variable domain is SQTIHQWPATLVQPVGSPLSLECTVEGTSNPNLYWYRQAAGRGLQLLFYSVGIGQISSEVPQNLSASRPQDRQFILSSKKLLLSDSGFYLCAWGLGTEAFFGQGTRLTVV.